What follows are 23 T cell receptor beta chains derived from one specimen sequenced in a study of T cell clonality in common variable immunodeficiency. TCRdb keeps only in-frame clones here, not all; method: immunoSEQ multiplex PCR. This table holds 40,000 or so clones with no singletons; the top ten claim approximately 3.6%. The sequenced material came from peripheral blood mononuclear cells. The origin of the receptors is a person aged 18 to 75 in good health.

This clone came up many times. The read gets to within 3 residues of the CDR3 end, and the germline J gene fills in the rest. The chain links TRBV7-8 to TRBJ2-7; 9 nucleotides align to TRBD2. The germline CDR1 and CDR2 sequences are SGHVS and FQNEAQ. J gave up 1 base and V 5 bases, and 15 bases lay outside the gene matches. CDR3 size: 18 residues. The CDR3 bases that were read are TGTGCCAGCAGCCCCCGGGGGGGCGGGAGGGCCATGTCCTACGAG. Its protein product is CASSPRGGGRAMSYE. The complete CDR3 reads CASSPRGGGRAMSYEQYF.

This clone was found many times. The read stops 3 residues short of the end of the CDR3; the missing end is completed from the germline J gene. The rearrangement uses TRBV2 and TRBJ2-3; 7 nucleotides agree with TRBD1. V dropped 5 bases and J dropped 1; count of bases not matched to a gene: 6. CDR3 size: 15 residues. Germline-derived CDR1 and CDR2 are SNHLY and FYNNEI. The part of the CDR3 DNA that was read is TGTGCCAGCAGTAACAGGGGAGTTCGCACAGATACG. Translation: CASSNRGVRTDT. The complete CDR3 protein is CASSNRGVRTDTQYF. Based on the CDR3 plus reference TRBV2 and TRBJ2-3, the full variable domain is EPEVTQTPSHQVTQMGQEVILRCVPISNHLYFYWYRQILGQKVEFLVSFYNNEISEKSEIFDDQFSVERPDGSNFTLKIRSTKLEDSAMYFCASSNRGVRTDTQYFGPGTRLTVL.

This clone was seen many times. The CDR3 is cut off 3 residues early in the read; its end comes from the germline J gene. The V gene is TRBV20-1, the J gene TRBJ2-3; D gene unclear. Germline loops: CDR1 DFQATT, CDR2 SNEGSKA (reference sequence). There are 13 residues in the CDR3. V dropped 5 bases and J dropped 0 bases, with 9 bases sitting between them. The covered CDR3 bases are TGCAGTGCTTACATAGCTAGCACAGATACG. Protein sequence: CSAYIASTDT. Given in full, the CDR3 is CSAYIASTDTQYF.

This clone was picked up a small number of times. From the germline J gene comes the end of the CDR3, since the read stops 3 residues before it. V usage is TRBV7-9 and J usage is TRBJ2-3, with 8 bases that match TRBD1. There are 15 residues in the CDR3. Per germline, CDR1 SEHNR and CDR2 FQNEAQ (reference sequence). Trimming took 5 bases from V and 6 from J; bases not matched to a gene: 10. The CDR3 protein is CASSRTGSTGDTQYF. CDR3 DNA, as far as it was read: TGTGCCAGCAGCCGGACAGGGTCAACGGGGGATACG.

This clone was recorded many times. The CDR3 end is not reached by the read, which stops 3 residues before it; the germline J gene fills it in. The V gene is TRBV20-1, the J gene TRBJ2-1, with 8 bases aligning to TRBD2. This CDR3 region has 14 residues. The V gene end was trimmed by 5 bases and the J gene end by 0 bases; junction bases not matched to a gene: 3. Germline V CDR1 and CDR2: DFQATT, SNEGSKA (reference sequence). Incomplete CDR3 DNA: TGCAGTGCTCCGGGACTAGGCTCCTACAATGAG. This gives the protein CSAPGLGSYNE. The full-length CDR3 reads as CSAPGLGSYNEQFF.

In its sample, this clone was seen a few times. The read ends 3 residues before the CDR3 terminus; that terminus is restored from the germline J gene. V usage is TRBV6-4 and J usage is TRBJ2-3; 15 bases align to TRBD2. CDR1 is MRHNA, CDR2 SNTAGT, per germline. The ends lost 7 bases at V and 5 bases at J; junction bases unmatched: 7. The CDR3 contains 16 residues. CDR3 amino acids: CASTGTSGGRGDTQYF. The part of the CDR3 DNA that was read is TGTGCCAGCACCGGGACTAGCGGGGGGCGAGGAGATACG.

This clone was seen ten or more times. Read coverage stops 3 residues before the CDR3 terminus; the germline J gene supplies the remainder. The rearrangement joins TRBV30 to TRBJ1-2; TRBD1 is a possible D gene (6 bases). The CDR3 sequence is 15 residues long. The germline V gene encodes CDR1 GTSNPN and CDR2 SVGIG (reference sequence). V dropped 5 bases and J dropped 0 bases, with 16 bases sitting between them. This CDR3 is CAWDSTGLSNYGYTF. The DNA read from the CDR3 is TGTGCCTGGGATTCTACAGGGTTATCTAACTATGGC.

The sample holds a few counts of this clone. The CDR3 end is not reached by the read, which stops 3 residues before it; the germline J gene fills it in. The chain is built from TRBV7-9 and TRBJ2-3; D might be TRBD1 (5 bases). V lost 1 base, J lost 8 bases, and 13 bases lay in between. CDR3 length equals 14 residues. Germline V lookup: CDR1 SEHNR, CDR2 FQNEAQ (reference sequence). Here the CDR3 reads CASSLVFRQTTQYF. CDR3 DNA, as far as it was read: TGTGCCAGCAGCTTAGTATTTCGACAGACTACG.

This clone was counted ten times or more. The read ends 3 residues early relative to the CDR3; the germline J gene fills the gap. This chain connects TRBV7-3 to TRBJ2-3, with D maybe TRBD2 (6 bases). The CDR3 runs to 16 residues. The V gene's germline CDR1 is SGHTA and CDR2 FQGTGA. V gave up 8 bases and J gave up 0 bases, with 18 bases separating them. The sequenced part of the CDR3 DNA is TGTGCCAGCCCCGGGTTGGATAGCGGAAGCACAGATACG. Its translation is CASPGLDSGSTDT. The whole CDR3 protein reads CASPGLDSGSTDTQYF.

This clone was detected ten times or more. The read ends 3 residues shy of where the CDR3 ends; the end is completed using the germline J gene. The chain combines TRBV2 with TRBJ1-1; no clear D. The CDR3 has 16 amino acids. Germline CDR1 reads SNHLY; CDR2 reads FYNNEI. V was trimmed by 4 bases and J by 2 bases, leaving 17 bases between them. CDR3 bases read: TGTGCCAGCAGTGGCGACACTCGAGGTCTAAACACTGAA. Its translation is CASSGDTRGLNTE. The complete CDR3 protein is CASSGDTRGLNTEAFF.

This clone has a count of ten or more. The read comes to an end 3 residues before the CDR3 does, leaving the germline J gene to fill in the end. The chain joins TRBV19 to TRBJ1-5; 12 bases are a match to TRBD1. Germline assignment: CDR1 LNHDA and CDR2 SQIVND (reference sequence). V dropped 6 bases and J dropped 9; count of bases not matched to a gene: 12. This CDR3 is built from 16 residues. This CDR3 reads CASRLSGTGGSGPQHF. Partial CDR3 DNA: TGTGCCAGTAGACTATCCGGGACAGGGGGCTCGGGGCCC.

This clone was seen more than once but under ten times. The read ends 3 residues before the CDR3 terminus; that terminus is restored from the germline J gene. The J gene is TRBJ2-2, the V gene TRBV7-9; 8 bases line up with TRBD1. Germline assignment: CDR1 SEHNR and CDR2 FQNEAQ (reference sequence). The CDR3 runs 12 residues. The CDR3 here is CASSLGQGELFF. The sequenced CDR3 bases are TGTGCCAGCAGCCTCGGACAGGGCGAG.

By its share, this clone is medium-sized. Coverage ceases 3 residues before the CDR3 finishes, and the germline J gene fills in the end. The gene calls are TRBV10-1 and TRBJ2-1, with D tentatively TRBD1 (5 bases). In germline, CDR1 is WNHNN, CDR2 SYGVQD (reference sequence). The CDR3 is 14 residues long. The V and J ends lost 5 bases and 7 bases respectively, with 15 bases between them. The CDR3 sequence is CASSHEQELNEQFF. CDR3 DNA, as far as it was read: TGCGCCAGCAGTCACGAACAGGAGTTGAATGAG.

This clone was detected many times. This CDR3 reads CASSEMGGSGANVLTF. The DNA read from the CDR3 is TGTGCCAGCAGTGAAATGGGGGGTTCTGGGGCCAACGTC. The chain combines TRBV6-1 with TRBJ2-6; weak D call: TRBD2 (6 bases). Read coverage stops 3 residues before the CDR3 terminus; the germline J gene supplies the remainder. This CDR3 spans 16 amino acids. Germline V CDR1 and CDR2: MNHNS, SASEGT. Trimming cost V 2 bases and J 1 base, with 9 bases left between them.

This clone has ten or more counts. The read ends 3 residues before the CDR3 terminus; that terminus is restored from the germline J gene. V and J are TRBV20-1 and TRBJ2-3; TRBD2 agrees at 11 bases. Looked up from germline, CDR1 is DFQATT and CDR2 is SNEGSKA (reference sequence). Trimming cost V 6 bases and J 2 bases; bases outside gene matches: 13. The CDR3 runs to 17 residues. The chain's CDR3 is CSATAPGLAEYTDTQYF. The part of the CDR3 DNA that was read is TGCAGTGCAACAGCTCCGGGACTAGCGGAGTACACAGATACG.

This clone was seen repeatedly, ten times or more. The read ends 3 residues shy of where the CDR3 ends; the end is completed using the germline J gene. The chain has TRBV11-2 and TRBJ2-7, with a weak D call TRBD1 (5 bases). The germline V gene encodes CDR1 SGHAT and CDR2 FQNNGV. Trimming removed 4 bases from V and 2 bases from J, with 12 bases in between. This CDR3 has 14 residues. The CDR3 sequence is CASSSATGAYEQYF. The DNA read from the CDR3 is TGTGCCAGCAGCTCCGCTACAGGTGCCTACGAG.

This clone was detected many times. The sequenced fragment ends 3 residues before the CDR3 boundary, so the rest is inferred from the germline J gene. The chain has TRBV10-2 and TRBJ2-7, with TRBD1 matching 7 bases. The junction had 6 bases not matched to a gene; V was cut back by 6 bases and J by 1 base. CDR3 length: 14 amino acids. In germline, CDR1 is WSHSY, CDR2 SAAADI. The CDR3 bases that were read are TGCGCCAGCAGCGCACAGGGGAAGTCCTACGAG. This sequence encodes CASSAQGKSYE. The full CDR3 reads CASSAQGKSYEQYF.

The sample holds many counts of this clone. Coverage ceases 3 residues before the CDR3 finishes, and the germline J gene fills in the end. The chain recombines TRBV5-6 with TRBJ1-2, with D possibly matching TRBD1 (6 bases). CDR3 length: 15 amino acids. From germline, CDR1 is SGHDT and CDR2 YYEEEE. Between the trimmed V and J ends, which lost 0 bases and 7 bases, there was a span of 16 bases. The CDR3 bases that were read are TGTGCCAGCAGCTTGGGCACGGGGGGGCCGGGTGGC. Translating gives CASSLGTGGPGG. The whole CDR3 is CASSLGTGGPGGYTF.

This clone was seen many times. The read falls 3 residues short of the CDR3 end, and the missing part is taken from the germline J gene. The chain joins TRBV19 to TRBJ2-6; 12 nucleotides line up with TRBD1. The CDR3 sequence is 18 residues long. V shed 3 bases, J shed 4 bases, and the junction held 7 bases outside the gene matches. Germline V lookup: CDR1 LNHDA, CDR2 SQIVND (reference sequence). CDR3 DNA (partial): TGTGCCAGTAGTATGGAGGGACAGGGGGCGACAGGGGCCAACGTC. Protein sequence: CASSMEGQGATGANV. The whole CDR3 region reads CASSMEGQGATGANVLTF.

The table lists this clone with many counts. Incomplete CDR3 DNA: TGTGCCAGCAGCTTTCTAGCGGGGGGGACGGATACG. It yields the protein CASSFLAGGTDT. The entire CDR3 protein reads CASSFLAGGTDTQYF. This chain uses TRBV7-2 with TRBJ2-3; 12 bases are shared with TRBD2. The read stops 3 residues short of the end of the CDR3; the missing end is completed from the germline J gene. With V trimmed by 3 bases and J by 6 bases, 4 bases remained unmatched. The germline gives CDR1 SGHTA, CDR2 FQGNSA. This CDR3 region has 15 residues.

In this sample, this clone turned up a few times. The read finishes 3 residues shy of the CDR3 end, and the germline J gene is used to complete it. This rearrangement joins TRBV18 to TRBJ2-7, with D perhaps matching TRBD1 (5 bases). Germline V CDR1 and CDR2: KGHSH, LQKENI. The CDR3 totals 13 residues. V was shortened by 1 base and J by 5 bases, with 9 bases between the two germline ends. The CDR3 bases that were read are TGTGCCAGCTCACCACAGGGGCGCGACGAG. Translated: CASSPQGRDE. The CDR3 as a whole reads CASSPQGRDEQYF.

With respect to this clone: The CDR3 end falls 3 residues outside the read, so it is completed with the germline J gene. The chain recombines TRBV20-1 with TRBJ2-7; D is ambiguous. Germline V gene sequence: CDR1 DFQATT, CDR2 SNEGSKA (reference sequence). The CDR3 has 15 residues. V was shortened by 0 bases and J by 2 bases, with 14 bases between the two germline ends. This CDR3 is CSARDPQRAPYEQYF. Partial CDR3 DNA: TGCAGTGCTAGAGATCCCCAGCGCGCCCCCTACGAG.

This clone showed up many times. The read stops 3 residues short of the end of the CDR3; the missing end is completed from the germline J gene. V and J are TRBV5-1 and TRBJ2-2, with 7 nucleotides matching TRBD2. The CDR3 length is 15 residues. Per the germline V gene, CDR1 is SGHRS and CDR2 is YFSETQ. Trimming cost V 1 base and J 4 bases; bases outside gene matches: 4. CDR3: CASSLSLALTGELFF. The DNA read from the CDR3 is TGCGCCAGCAGCTTGTCACTAGCGCTCACCGGGGAG.